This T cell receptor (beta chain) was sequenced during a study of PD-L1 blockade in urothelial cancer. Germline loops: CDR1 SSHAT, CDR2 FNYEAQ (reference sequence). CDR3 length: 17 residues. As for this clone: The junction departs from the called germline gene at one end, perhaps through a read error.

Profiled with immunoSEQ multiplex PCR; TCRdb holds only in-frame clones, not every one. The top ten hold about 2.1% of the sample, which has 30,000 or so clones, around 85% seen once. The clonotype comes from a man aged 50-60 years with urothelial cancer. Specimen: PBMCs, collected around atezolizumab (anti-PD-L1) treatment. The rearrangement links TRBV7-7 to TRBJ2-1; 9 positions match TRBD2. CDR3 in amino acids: CASSSQSGTSPYNEQFF. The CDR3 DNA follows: TGTGCTAGCAGCTCCCAATCCGGGACTAGCCCTTACAATGAGCAGTTCTTC.